This entry features one T cell receptor beta chain sequence. Antigen specificity is unknown. This record belongs to a study of cytomegalovirus exposure and HLA in healthy donors. The CDR3 has 14 amino acids. Trimming at V came to 4 bases and at J to 6 bases, leaving 7 bases not matched to a gene. The germline V gene encodes CDR1 MNHEY and CDR2 SVGAGI. General observations from the study: CMV antigen specificity of a few CMV-associated chains was confirmed in vitro.

Only in-frame clones appear in the TCRdb table, and some are missing; sequencing was by immunoSEQ multiplex PCR. The table shows 120,000 or so clones, with approximately 90% occurring only once. The chain joins TRBV6-5 to TRBJ2-7, with 9 bases identical to TRBD2. Sample: PBMCs. The source of this sequence is a man aged 18 to 30 in good health and CMV-seronegative. The CDR3: CASSLASGNGEQYF. In DNA form, the CDR3 reads TGTGCCAGCAGTTTGGCTAGCGGGAATGGCGAGCAGTACTTC.